This T cell receptor (beta chain) was captured by sequencing in a study of control samples from healthy donors and cancer patients (dated by TCRdb to 2019 to 2021). Receptors were amplified or captured by the immunoSEQ multiplex PCR assay. Held by TCRdb, this immuneACCESS table contains in-frame sequences only and omits some clones. Under half of the omission traces to an unresolved V gene where checked; the cause of the rest is unknown. The sample data list 98,000 or so clones, and about 85% of these were observed just once. Clones ranked in the top ten supply over 13% of the sample. Turning to this clone: Its target antigen remains unknown. There are no base qualities to consult, and no much larger clone falls within one base.

From a lookup of the germline V gene (reference sequence), CDR1 and CDR2 are MNHNY and SVGAGI. V is clipped by 6 bases and J by 8 bases, and the sequence between their germline boundaries is 13 bases long. Measured from the cysteine to the phenylalanine, the CDR3 is 12 residues long. Here the CDR3 DNA is all that survives: 36 bases in frame from base 1. The sequenced material came from blood. The sequence joins TRBV6-6 to TRBJ1-1; perhaps TRBD1 is the D gene, with 6 bases matching. The sequence was collected from a woman aged 65 to 85 in good health. The nucleotide sequence reads TGTGCCAGCAGATTCTCCGGGACAGAAGCTTTCTTT. This translates into CASRFSGTEAFF.